Following are 7 T cell receptor beta chains from one sample sequenced in a study of CD8 T cells in acute hepatitis C reinfection. General study findings and limits: Overrepresentation in the naive pool did not explain the preferential TRBV04 and TRBV06 usage seen in all groups.

Clones were sequenced by immunoSEQ multiplex PCR, and TCRdb holds only the in-frame ones, with some missing. In the table there are some 4,000 clones, 40% to 50% of which are singletons. Documented time point: acute HCV infection, within 168 days of estimated infection date. Hepatitis C virus-specific T cells were sequenced directly ex vivo without in vitro expansion. The source was HCV NS3-1073 tetramer-sorted CD8+ T cells from PBMCs, collected during acute infection. These receptors were collected from a man aged 25-45 years with chronic hepatitis C.

The chain combines TRBV28 with TRBJ1-1, with 12 bases matching TRBD1. The V gene's germline CDR1 is MDHEN and CDR2 SYDVKM. Trimming cost V 6 bases and J 6 bases; bases outside gene matches: 17. This CDR3 comprises 18 residues. CDR3 sequence reads: CASSRDFGTGGAYSEAFF. The CDR3 coding sequence is TGTGCCAGCAGCCGCGACTTCGGGACAGGGGGCGCGTATTCTGAAGCTTTCTTT.

This clone is termed medium-sized. The chain joins TRBV5-1 to TRBJ2-2, with 11 positions matching TRBD2. CDR1 and CDR2 from the germline V gene are SGHRS and YFSETQ. The CDR3 covers 17 residues. Losses at the gene ends were 0 bases for V and 6 bases for J; bases not matched to a gene: 7. In DNA, the CDR3 is TGCGCCAGCAGCTTGGCGGAGACTAGCGGGGAACCCGGGGAGCTGTTTTTT. Translated, it gives CASSLAETSGEPGELFF.

This rearrangement joins TRBV15 to TRBJ1-6; D gene unclear. V gave up 3 bases and J gave up 9 bases, with 12 bases separating them. Germline V CDR1 and CDR2: LNHNV, YYDKDF (reference sequence). This CDR3 contains 14 residues. CDR3 DNA sequence: TGTGCCACCAGCAGTGCTTCTACGGGTTCACCCCTCCACTTT. This encodes CATSSASTGSPLHF.

Remarks on this clone: Other DNA sequences in the sample encode the same CDR3. This sequence joins TRBV4-2 and TRBJ2-2; D gene uncertain. Germline V gene lookup returns CDR1 LGHNA and CDR2 YNFKEQ. Trimming took 0 bases from V and 6 from J, leaving 11 bases between them. This CDR3 has 15 amino acids. The CDR3 sequence is CASSQEVGAPGELFF. The DNA of the CDR3 is TGTGCCAGCAGCCAAGAAGTAGGAGCCCCCGGGGAGCTGTTTTTT.

By share, this clone counts as medium-sized. V gene TRBV29-1 combines with J gene TRBJ1-1; possibly TRBD1 for D (5 bases). CDR1 is SQVTM, CDR2 ANQGSEA, per germline. The CDR3 runs 15 residues. V was cut by 7 bases and J by 3 bases, with 21 bases left in between. CDR3 loop: CSGIEMGGRDTEAFF. The CDR3, as DNA: TGCAGCGGAATAGAAATGGGGGGAAGGGACACTGAAGCTTTCTTT.

The chain is built from TRBV4-2 and TRBJ2-3; D is ambiguous. Germline CDR1 and CDR2: LGHNA and YNFKEQ. This CDR3 has 13 residues. Trimming removed 0 bases from V and 5 bases from J, with 6 bases in between. The CDR3 loop reads CASSQEAGDTQYF. CDR3 bases: TGTGCCAGCAGCCAAGAGGCCGGAGATACGCAGTATTTT.

By share, this clone ranks as large. This chain connects TRBV18 to TRBJ2-1; D possibly corresponds to TRBD2 (6 bases). Trimming removed 4 bases at V and 8 bases at J, with 21 bases between. Looked up from germline, CDR1 is KGHSH and CDR2 is LQKENI. The CDR3 is 16 amino acids. The CDR3 is CASSLDDQGLGHEQFF. CDR3 sequence (DNA): TGTGCCAGCTCACTCGATGACCAGGGACTCGGGCATGAGCAGTTCTTC. Supplemented by reference TRBV18 and TRBJ2-1, the full variable domain reads NAGVMQNPRHLVRRRGQEARLRCSPMKGHSHVYWYRQLPEEGLKFMVYLQKENIIDESGMPKERFSAEFPKEGPSILRIQQVVRGDSAAYFCASSLDDQGLGHEQFFGPGTRLTVL.